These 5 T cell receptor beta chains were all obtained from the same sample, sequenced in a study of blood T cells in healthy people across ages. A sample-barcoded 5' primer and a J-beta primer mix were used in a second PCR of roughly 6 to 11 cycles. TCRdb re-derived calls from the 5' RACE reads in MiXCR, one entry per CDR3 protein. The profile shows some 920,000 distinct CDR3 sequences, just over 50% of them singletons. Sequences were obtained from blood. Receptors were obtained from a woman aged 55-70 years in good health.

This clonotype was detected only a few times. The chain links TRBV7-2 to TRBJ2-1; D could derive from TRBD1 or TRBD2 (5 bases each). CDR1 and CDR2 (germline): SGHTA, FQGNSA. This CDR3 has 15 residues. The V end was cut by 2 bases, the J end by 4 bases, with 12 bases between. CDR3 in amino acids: CASSLYGAGYNEQFF. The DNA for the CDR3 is TGTGCCAGCAGCTTATACGGGGCTGGTTACAATGAGCAGTTCTTC.

CDR3 amino acids: CASSQEVDRAQYF. The DNA of the CDR3 is TGTGCCAGCAGCCAAGAGGTGGATAGGGCCCAGTACTTC. The J gene is TRBJ2-7, the V gene TRBV11-3, with D uncertain. CDR1 and CDR2 (germline): SGHNT, YENEEA. The V gene lost 5 bases and the J gene lost 10 bases, with 18 bases spanning the gap. The CDR3 has 13 amino acids.

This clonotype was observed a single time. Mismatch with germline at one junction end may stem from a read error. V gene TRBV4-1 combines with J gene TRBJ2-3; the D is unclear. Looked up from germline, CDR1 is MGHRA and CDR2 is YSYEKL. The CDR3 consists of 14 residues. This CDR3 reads CASSQRDLPDTRYF. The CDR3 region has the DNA TGCGCCAGCAGCCAGAGAGATTTGCCAGATACGCGGTATTTT.

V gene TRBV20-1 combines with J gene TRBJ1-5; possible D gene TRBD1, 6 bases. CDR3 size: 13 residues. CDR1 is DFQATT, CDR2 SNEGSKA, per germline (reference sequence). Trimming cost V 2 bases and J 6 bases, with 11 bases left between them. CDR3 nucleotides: TGCAGTGCTAGATCCAGGGGTCCTCAGCCCCAGCATTTT. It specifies CSARSRGPQPQHF.

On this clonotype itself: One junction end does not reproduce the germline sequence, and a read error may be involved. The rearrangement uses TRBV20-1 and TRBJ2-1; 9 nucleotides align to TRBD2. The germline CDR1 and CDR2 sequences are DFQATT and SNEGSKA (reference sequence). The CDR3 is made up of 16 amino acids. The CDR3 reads CSARGGLAGNYNGQFF. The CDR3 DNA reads TGCAGTGCTAGAGGAGGTCTAGCGGGGAACTACAATGGGCAGTTCTTC.